Listed here are 11 T cell receptor beta chains from one sample, sequenced in a study of tumor-infiltrating lymphocytes in primary liver carcinoma. From around 18-30 mg of unsorted bulk tissue, DNA and RNA were co-extracted together. Priming with a constant-region primer yielded TCR beta cDNA from roughly 500 ng total RNA. Three nested multiplex PCR rounds, a slightly modified ARM-PCR method, built the TCR beta libraries. Use of TRBV1-TRBV30 forward primers with a C-beta reverse primer characterized the first two PCR rounds, which lasted around 9 cycles each. TCRdb itself ran the multiplex PCR reads through MiXCR, one entry per CDR3 protein. Here the sample spans about 75,000 distinct CDR3 sequences, roughly 69% being singletons. Material: tumor-adjacent normal liver tissue. The receptors come from a man in his forties with primary liver carcinoma and hepatitis B virus infection.

The sample holds one count of this clonotype. The junction and the germline gene differ at one end; a read error may be behind it. The J gene is TRBJ2-1, the V gene TRBV2, with a weak D call TRBD1 (5 bases). This CDR3 is 15 amino acids long. CDR1 is SNHLY and CDR2 is FYNNEI in the germline V gene. The CDR3 DNA reads as TGTGCCAGCAGGATAGGGGTGACTTCCTACGATGAGCAGTTCTTC. It yields the protein CASRIGVTSYDEQFF.

With regard to this clonotype: A much larger clone lies a single base off, so this may be a read error. The J gene is TRBJ2-3, the V gene TRBV7-9, with D maybe TRBD1 (6 bases). The CDR3 is 17 amino acids. CDR1 is SEHNR and CDR2 is FQNEAQ in the germline V gene (reference sequence). The CDR3 nucleotides are TGTGTCAGCAGCCGAGACGGGCAGGGGCACGGCACAGATACGCAGTATTTT. Protein product: CVSSRDGQGHGTDTQYF.

As for this clonotype: Compared with germline, one end of the junction differs, possibly owing to a read error. The chain uses TRBV5-4 and TRBJ2-2; 8 nucleotides match TRBD2. Germline V gene data show CDR1 as SGHNT and CDR2 as YYREEE (reference sequence). CDR3 length: 19 amino acids. CDR3 in amino acids: CASSDPGLAGFANTGDLFF. In DNA, the CDR3 is TGTGCCAGCAGTGATCCGGGGCTAGCGGGTTTCGCGAACACCGGGGATCTGTTTTTT.

The V and J genes are TRBV5-5 and TRBJ2-1; 9 positions match TRBD2. The length of the CDR3 is 17 residues. Trimming removed 6 bases from V and 3 bases from J; junction bases left unmatched: 13. Germline V gives CDR1 SGHKS, CDR2 YYEKEE (reference sequence). CDR3 residues: CASNSGLAIGYYNEQFF. The CDR3 DNA sequence: TGTGCCAGCAACTCGGGACTAGCCATCGGTTACTACAATGAGCAGTTCTTC.

CDR3 nucleotide sequence: TGTGCCAGTAACATCCTACGAGGAGTAGACAATGAGCAGTTCTTC. Translation gives CASNILRGVDNEQFF. The chain is built from TRBV19 and TRBJ2-1; no clear D gene. Deletions cut 7 bases from V and 5 bases from J, with 18 bases between. This CDR3 comprises 15 residues. CDR1 and CDR2 (germline): LNHDA, SQIVND (reference sequence).

The rearrangement links TRBV24-1 to TRBJ2-7; D is ambiguous. This CDR3 comprises 13 residues. Deletions cut 5 bases from V and 6 bases from J, with 13 bases between. CDR1 is KGHDR and CDR2 is SFDVKD in the germline V gene. CDR3 bases: TGTGCCACCAGTGGCCACGCAGTAGGCGAGCAGTACTTC. Protein product: CATSGHAVGEQYF.

Points on this clonotype: With a much larger clone just one base away, this may be a read error. The chain joins TRBV4-1 to TRBJ2-5, with 11 bases matching TRBD1. V gave up 1 base and J gave up 7 bases; unmatched junction bases: 8. CDR1 is MGHRA and CDR2 is YSYEKL in the germline V gene. This CDR3 spans 16 amino acids. CDR3 residues: CASSQGTGGTCGTQYF. DNA of the CDR3: TGCGCCAGCAGCCAAGGGACAGGGGGCACCTGTGGGACCCAGTACTTC.

This clonotype was found many times. This sequence joins TRBV29-1 and TRBJ2-5, with D perhaps TRBD1 or TRBD2 (5 bases each). The germline CDR1 and CDR2 sequences are SQVTM and ANQGSEA. The length of the CDR3 is 13 residues. With 7 bases removed from V and 5 bases from J, the gap between germline ends came to 17 bases. The CDR3 region has the DNA TGCAGCGCCTCAAGGGACCTCCGGGAGACCCAGTACTTC. This sequence encodes CSASRDLRETQYF. Combining the CDR3 with reference TRBV29-1 and TRBJ2-5 gives the whole variable domain SAVISQKPSRDICQRGTSLTIQCQVDSQVTMMFWYRQQPGQSLTLIATANQGSEATYESGFVIDKFPISRPNLTFSTLTVSNMSPEDSSIYLCSASRDLRETQYFGPGTRLLVL.

This clonotype appeared a few times. This sequence may be a read error, since a much larger clone differs from it by one base. The CDR3 does not end in the conserved phenylalanine or tryptophan, so this is likely a read error. The chain has TRBV6-5 and TRBJ2-7; D is unclear. The V gene lost 4 bases and the J gene lost 6 bases, with 7 bases spanning the gap. The length of the CDR3 is 11 residues. Germline CDR1 and CDR2: MNHEY and SVGAGI. The CDR3 bases are TGTGCCAGCAGTTCGGGTCGCGAGCAGTACCTC. Its protein is CASSSGREQYL.

With regard to this clonotype: Given the absence of the conserved phenylalanine or tryptophan at the CDR3 end, a read error is likely. The rearrangement uses TRBV7-8 and TRBJ2-7; TRBD2 agrees at 7 bases. The germline V gene encodes CDR1 SGHVS and CDR2 FQNEAQ. The CDR3 consists of 14 residues. The CDR3 loop is CVSSQARDYYEQYL. The CDR3 nucleotides read TGTGTCAGCAGCCAGGCACGGGACTACTACGAGCAGTACTTA.

About this clonotype itself: Sequence at one end of the junction differs from germline and may be a read error. The chain has TRBV6-5 and TRBJ1-1, with D hard to call. Germline V gene lookup returns CDR1 MNHEY and CDR2 SVGAGI. This CDR3 is 13 amino acids long. CDR3 in DNA: TGTGCCAGCAGCGGGCAGTTCCACACTGAAGCCTTCTTT. Its translation: CASSGQFHTEAFF.